This TCR beta chain was sequenced in a study of T cell responses to AZD1222 COVID-19 vaccine. Produced via immunoSEQ multiplex PCR; TCRdb's table is partial and in-frame only. This sample has about 110,000 clones, with 70% to 90% found just once. Germline lookup yields CDR1 SGHRS and CDR2 YFSETQ. This CDR3 has 12 amino acids. Trimming removed 2 bases at V and 3 bases at J, with 6 bases between. This clone was seen ten or more times. The chain carries TRBV5-1 and TRBJ2-7; D remains unclear. This TCR derives from an adult who received the AZD1222 COVID-19 vaccine. The sequencing used peripheral blood, collected 28 days after the second AZD1222 dose. This CDR3 reads CASSLGYYEQYF. CDR3 DNA sequence: TGCGCCAGCAGCTTAGGCTACTACGAGCAGTACTTC.